The text below deals with one TCR beta chain. The protocol was immunoSEQ multiplex PCR, while the TCRdb copy is restricted to in-frame clones and leaves out a portion. The sample records roughly 27,000 clones, roughly 90% being singletons. This sample was taken from a study of T cell changes during pregnancy in multiple sclerosis. The junction had 7 bases not matched to a gene; V was cut back by 5 bases and J by 6 bases. The CDR3 has 16 residues. Germline CDR1 reads SGHAT; CDR2 reads FQNNGV. This clonotype originated in a female donor with multiple sclerosis, enrolled in a pregnancy study. The specimen was CD8+ T cells from peripheral blood mononuclear cells, collected in the second trimester of pregnancy. This chain links TRBV11-2 with TRBJ2-3, with TRBD2 matching over 14 bases. This CDR3 reads CASSPWTSGGLDTQYF. The CDR3 DNA reads TGTGCCAGCAGCCCGTGGACTAGCGGGGGGTTGGATACGCAGTATTTT.